The present TCR beta chain was sequenced within a study of OX40 agonist ivuxolimab in advanced cancers. Study-wide context: At roughly 83% male, the cohort had a mean age of approximately 60 years, ranging from about 20 to 80. Points from the study as a whole: Partial responders treated at 0.1-3.0 mg/kg exhibited clonal expansion among the lowest measured. CD8+ T cells showed, on average, more clonal expansion than CD4+ cells. Researchers did not determine the expanded peripheral T cells' antigen specificity.

To note about this clone: Its matching antigen is unknown.

Generated by immunoSEQ multiplex PCR, the TCRdb table keeps only in-frame clones and is missing some. The sample includes tens of thousands of clones, approximately 80% of them seen just once. The germline V gene has CDR1 SGHRS and CDR2 YFSETQ. The CDR3 is made up of 15 amino acids. The ends lost 3 bases at V and 5 bases at J; junction bases unmatched: 6. The receptor was derived from an adult with an advanced solid tumor such as melanoma, head and neck, liver or kidney cancer. This chain connects TRBV5-1 to TRBJ2-2; 8 positions agree with TRBD1. The sample in question was CD4+ or CD8+ T cells sorted from blood, obtained in a trial of the OX40 agonist ivuxolimab. In DNA, the CDR3 is TGCGCCAGCAGCTCCGACAGGGGCGGGACCGGGGAGCTGTTTTTT. It encodes CASSSDRGGTGELFF.